Below, 7 T cell receptor beta chains from the same sample are listed, as sequenced in a study of cytomegalovirus exposure and HLA in healthy donors. PCR primers comprised 60 Vbeta and 13 Jbeta primers. Sequenced by immunoSEQ multiplex PCR; TCRdb stores in-frame clones only, minus some. The table shows a few hundred thousand clones, with 80% to 95% occurring only once. The material sequenced was PBMCs. The origin of the receptors is a girl aged 2-10 years in good health and CMV-seronegative.

The chain carries TRBV6-6 and TRBJ1-2; D gene ambiguous. V was pared by 3 bases and J by 4 bases, with 9 bases between. CDR1 MNHNY and CDR2 SVGAGI come from the germline V gene (reference sequence). This CDR3 region has 13 residues. Here the CDR3 DNA reads TGTGCCAGCAGTTATGACACCTTCTATGGCTACACCTTC. Residues: CASSYDTFYGYTF.

The chain combines TRBV5-4 with TRBJ1-1, with D maybe TRBD1 (6 bases). CDR1 and CDR2 (germline): SGHNT, YYREEE (reference sequence). This CDR3 has 16 residues. The V end was cut by 2 bases, the J end by 0 bases, with 14 bases between. The CDR3 protein is CASSFDRRSMNTEAFF. The CDR3 nucleotides read TGTGCCAGCAGCTTCGACAGGAGATCGATGAACACTGAAGCTTTCTTT.

The V and J genes are TRBV7-6 and TRBJ2-2; 7 positions agree with TRBD2. Trimming at V came to 5 bases and at J to 0 bases, leaving 3 bases not matched to a gene. Germline assignment: CDR1 SGHVS and CDR2 FNYEAQ. The CDR3 extends over 15 amino acids. CDR3 region: CASSLLAANTGELFF. DNA for the CDR3: TGTGCCAGCAGCCTCCTAGCGGCGAACACCGGGGAGCTGTTTTTT.

The rearrangement joins TRBV28 to TRBJ2-3, with D tentatively TRBD2 (5 bases). This CDR3 is built from 15 residues. V was shortened by 7 bases and J by 9 bases, with 23 bases between the two germline ends. Germline V gives CDR1 MDHEN, CDR2 SYDVKM. The CDR3 loop reads CASNPLGLAGPTQYF. Written as DNA, the CDR3 is TGTGCCAGCAACCCCCTTGGGCTAGCCGGCCCCACGCAGTATTTT.

The J gene is TRBJ1-5, the V gene TRBV10-3; 9 bases are a match to TRBD1. Looked up from germline, CDR1 is ENHRY and CDR2 is SYGVKD. The CDR3 runs 13 residues. V was clipped by 5 bases and J by 5 bases; unmatched bases: 1. The CDR3 protein is CAISRDRDQPQHF. In nucleotides, the CDR3 is TGTGCCATCAGTAGGGACAGGGATCAGCCCCAGCATTTT.

This chain links TRBV6-6 with TRBJ2-7; TRBD2 matches 10 bases. Looked up from germline, CDR1 is MNHNY and CDR2 is SVGAGI (reference sequence). CDR3 length: 14 amino acids. V trimming: 7 bases; J trimming: 6 bases; junction bases outside the gene matches: 9. Here the CDR3 reads CASNPAGGPGEQYF. CDR3 coding DNA: TGTGCCAGCAACCCAGCGGGAGGGCCCGGCGAGCAGTACTTC.

J is TRBJ2-6 and V is TRBV7-2, with 7 bases identical to TRBD1. J was trimmed by 0 bases and V by 7 bases; bases with no gene match: 6. CDR1 and CDR2 from the germline V gene are SGHTA and FQGNSA. The CDR3 covers 16 residues. CDR3 loop: CASNRQGISGANVLTF. CDR3 DNA: TGTGCCAGCAATAGACAGGGCATCTCTGGGGCCAACGTCCTGACTTTC.